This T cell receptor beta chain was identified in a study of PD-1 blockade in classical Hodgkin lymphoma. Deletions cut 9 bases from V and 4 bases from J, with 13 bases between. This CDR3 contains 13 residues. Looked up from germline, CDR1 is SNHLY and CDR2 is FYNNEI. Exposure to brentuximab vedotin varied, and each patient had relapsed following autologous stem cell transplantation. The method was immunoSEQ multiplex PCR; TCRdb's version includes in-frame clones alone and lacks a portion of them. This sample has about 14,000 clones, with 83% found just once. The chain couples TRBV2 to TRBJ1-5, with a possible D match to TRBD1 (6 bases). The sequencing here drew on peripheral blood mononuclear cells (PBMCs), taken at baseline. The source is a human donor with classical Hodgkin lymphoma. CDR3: CASQETGNQPQHF. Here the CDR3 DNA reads TGTGCCAGTCAAGAAACAGGGAATCAGCCCCAGCATTTT.